Described below is a single T cell receptor (beta chain) sequence and its context. Its matching antigen is unknown. The data were obtained in a study of T cells in Graves' hyperthyroidism and ophthalmopathy. Study as a whole: Blood from the periphery was taken at initial diagnosis, before any treatment.

Using RNA transcripts as the source, TCR beta CDR3 regions were amplified. HTBI primers were the set used in a first-round RT-PCR of the TCR CDR3. TCRdb independently ran MiXCR on the multiplex PCR reads; one entry per CDR3 protein. The sample shows around 620,000 distinct CDR3 sequences, more than 13% of them seen only once. This CDR3 contains 15 residues. The J segment lost 8 bases and the V segment lost 1 base, leaving 6 bases of the junction unmatched. Germline CDR1 reads LGHDT; CDR2 reads YNNKEL (reference sequence). Study findings and constraints: Blood held most thyroid clonotypes expanded above 0.001 frequency.

Exclusion criteria comprised uncontrolled infection, other autoimmune disease, pregnancy or lactation. The chain joins TRBV3-1 to TRBJ2-1, with 9 bases identical to TRBD2. Sequencing input: blood. The TCR comes from a young woman with Graves' ophthalmopathy. For the CDR3, the DNA is TGTGCCAGCAGCCAAGCCGGCGGGAGGGCCCATGAGCAGTTCTTC. It yields the protein CASSQAGGRAHEQFF.